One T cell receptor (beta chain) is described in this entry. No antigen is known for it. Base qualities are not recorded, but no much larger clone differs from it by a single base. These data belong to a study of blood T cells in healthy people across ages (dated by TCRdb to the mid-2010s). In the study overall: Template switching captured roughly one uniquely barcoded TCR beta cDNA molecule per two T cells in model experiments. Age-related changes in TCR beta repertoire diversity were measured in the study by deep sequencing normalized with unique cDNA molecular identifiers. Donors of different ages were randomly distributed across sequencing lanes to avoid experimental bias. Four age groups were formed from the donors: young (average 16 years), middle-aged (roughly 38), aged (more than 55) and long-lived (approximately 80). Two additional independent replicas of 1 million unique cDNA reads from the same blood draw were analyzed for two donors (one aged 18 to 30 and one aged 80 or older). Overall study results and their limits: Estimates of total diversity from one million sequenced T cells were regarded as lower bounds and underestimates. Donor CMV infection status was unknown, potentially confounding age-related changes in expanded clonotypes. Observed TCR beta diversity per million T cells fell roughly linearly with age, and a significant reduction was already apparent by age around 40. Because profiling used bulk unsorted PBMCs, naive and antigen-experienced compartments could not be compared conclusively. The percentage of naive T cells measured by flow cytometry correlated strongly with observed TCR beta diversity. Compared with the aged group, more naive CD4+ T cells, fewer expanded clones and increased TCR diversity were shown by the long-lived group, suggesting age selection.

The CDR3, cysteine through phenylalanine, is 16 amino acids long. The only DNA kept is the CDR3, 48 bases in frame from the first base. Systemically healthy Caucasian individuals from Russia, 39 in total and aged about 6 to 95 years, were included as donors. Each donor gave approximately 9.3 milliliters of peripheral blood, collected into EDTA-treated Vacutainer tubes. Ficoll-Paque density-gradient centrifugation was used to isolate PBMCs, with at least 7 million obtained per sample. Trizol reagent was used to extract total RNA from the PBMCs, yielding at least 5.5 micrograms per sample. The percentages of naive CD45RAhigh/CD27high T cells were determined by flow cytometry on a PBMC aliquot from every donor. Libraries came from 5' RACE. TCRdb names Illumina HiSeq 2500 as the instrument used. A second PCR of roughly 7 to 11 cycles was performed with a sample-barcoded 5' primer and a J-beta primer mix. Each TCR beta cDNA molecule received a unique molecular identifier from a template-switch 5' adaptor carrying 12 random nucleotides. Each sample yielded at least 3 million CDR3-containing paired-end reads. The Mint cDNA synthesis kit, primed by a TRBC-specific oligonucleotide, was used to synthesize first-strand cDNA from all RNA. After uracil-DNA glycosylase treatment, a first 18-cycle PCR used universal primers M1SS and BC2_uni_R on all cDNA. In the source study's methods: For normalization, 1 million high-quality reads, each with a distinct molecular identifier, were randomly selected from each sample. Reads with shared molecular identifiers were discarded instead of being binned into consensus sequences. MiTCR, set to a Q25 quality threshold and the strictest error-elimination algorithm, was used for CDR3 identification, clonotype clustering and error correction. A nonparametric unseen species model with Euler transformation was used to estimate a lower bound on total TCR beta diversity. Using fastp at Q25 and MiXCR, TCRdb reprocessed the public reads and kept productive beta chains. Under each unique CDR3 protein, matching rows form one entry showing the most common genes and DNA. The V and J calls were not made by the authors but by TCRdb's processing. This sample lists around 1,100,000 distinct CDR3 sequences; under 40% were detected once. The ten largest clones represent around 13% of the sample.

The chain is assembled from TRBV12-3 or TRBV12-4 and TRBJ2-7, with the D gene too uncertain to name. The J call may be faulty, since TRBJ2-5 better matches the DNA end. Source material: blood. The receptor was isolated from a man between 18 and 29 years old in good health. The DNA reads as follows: TGTGCCAGCAGTTTAGTCCCCCTAGTCTTTGGAGAGACCCAGTACTTC. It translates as CASSLVPLVFGETQYF.